This TCR beta chain was obtained from a study of a mutant IDH1 vaccine in newly diagnosed glioma. Study in general: Either 4-6 weeks after radiotherapy alone or alongside temozolomide, vaccination was begun. Visits V12 and V13 fell at weeks 35 and 47, respectively. The study, taken as a whole, reports: Pseudoprogression appeared unlinked to shifts in leading peripheral T cell clonotypes.

This clone was seen a handful of times. Antigen specificity is unknown. The germline CDR1 and CDR2 sequences are MNHEY and SMNVEV (reference sequence). Trimming cost V 5 bases and J 7 bases, with 21 bases left between them. The CDR3 runs 16 residues. TCRdb's copy holds only in-frame clones and misses some; the assay was immunoSEQ multiplex PCR. The data contain tens of thousands of clones, roughly four fifths of them singletons. Noted time point: week 35, safety follow-up. In every dose of vaccine, 300 ug of mutant IDH1 20-mer peptide was given alongside topical imiquimod. The study gave patients eight vaccinations in weeks 1, 3, 5, 7, 11, 15, 19, 23.

The sample was PBMCs, taken from a glioma patient whose treatment included an IDH1 peptide vaccine. The V gene is TRBV27, the J gene TRBJ2-1; TRBD2 is a possible D gene (7 bases). The clonotype originates from a man aged 25 to 40 with glioma. The CDR3 protein is CASSEGSSGGGNEQFF. In DNA form, the CDR3 reads TGTGCCAGCAGTGAAGGGTCTAGCGGAGGGGGGAATGAGCAGTTCTTC.